Listed below are T cell receptor beta chains from one sample, sequenced in a study of T cell responses to AZD1222 COVID-19 vaccine. Profiled with immunoSEQ multiplex PCR; TCRdb holds only in-frame clones, not every one. This sample has around 160,000 clones, with about 93% found just once. The sample here was peripheral blood, taken on day 0 of AZD1222 vaccination. These receptors originate from an adult in good health. Both conserved end residues are part of each CDR3. D genes are given only for firm matches. Rows may omit the clone size; those that give it use once, few, many or a size class.

d_gene	v_gene	abundance	j_gene	CDR3nt	CDR3aa
TRBD1	TRBV5-1	NA	TRBJ2-7	TGCGCCAGCAGCCCCCGGGACAGACTTAACGAGCAGTACTTC	CASSPRDRLNEQYF
NA	TRBV28	NA	TRBJ1-1	TGTGCCAGCAGGGTTGGGGCCTGGGGAGCTTTCTTT	CASRVGAWGAFF
TRBD1	TRBV6-1	NA	TRBJ1-5	TGTGCCAGCAGTGAAGCGCCGAGCACGAGGGGGCTCGTTCAGCCCCAGCATTTT	CASSEAPSTRGLVQPQHF
TRBD1	TRBV11-2	once	TRBJ1-5	TGTGCCAGCAGCTTACGGACAGGGTTGGGCGGACGCAATCAGCCCCAGCATTTT	CASSLRTGLGGRNQPQHF
NA	TRBV2	once	TRBJ1-3	TGTGCCAGCAGTAACGGAGGGGCGGGGGGAAACACCATATATTTT	CASSNGGAGGNTIYF
TRBD2	TRBV5-4	once	TRBJ2-2	TGTGCCAGCAGCCCTCTAGCGGGTTCGAACACCGGGGAGCTGTTTTTT	CASSPLAGSNTGELFF
NA	TRBV9	NA	TRBJ2-1	TGTGCCAGCAGCGTAGCTCTAGGGATACTCGATGAGCAGTTCTTC	CASSVALGILDEQFF
NA	TRBV20-1	NA	TRBJ2-7	TGCAGTGCTTCAAGGGGCTACGAGCAGTACTTC	CSASRGYEQYF
NA	TRBV3-1/TRBV3-2	NA	TRBJ1-3	TGTGCCAGCAGCCAAGGAGGGGACACCATATATTTT	CASSQGGDTIYF
NA	TRBV11-2	NA	TRBJ1-2	TGTGCCAGCAGCCCCCAAAACTATGGCTACACCTTC	CASSPQNYGYTF
NA	TRBV18	few	TRBJ1-1	TGTGCCAGCTCACCACTGGCCCGACAGAACACTGAAGCTTTCTTT	CASSPLARQNTEAFF
NA	TRBV10-2	NA	TRBJ2-4	TGCGCCAGCAGAACTAGCAGCCGAAACATTCAGTACTTC	CASRTSSRNIQYF
TRBD1	TRBV30	NA	TRBJ2-5	TGTGCCTGGATTCATTCGACAGGGGGCCCAAGGACCCAGTACTTC	CAWIHSTGGPRTQYF
NA	TRBV10-1	NA	TRBJ1-2	TGCGCCAGCAGCCGGGATCTTGGGTATGGCTACACCTTC	CASSRDLGYGYTF
TRBD2	TRBV2	NA	TRBJ2-1	TGTGCCAGCAGTGACCTCATGCGGGAGGGTGTGAGTGAGCAGTTCTTC	CASSDLMREGVSEQFF
NA	TRBV19	NA	TRBJ2-2	TGTGCCAGTAGTAACTCGGGAGTGTATGCCGGGGAGCTGTTTTTT	CASSNSGVYAGELFF
NA	TRBV7-7	NA	TRBJ2-1	TGTGCTAGCAGCTCCGGTAGGGCAGGGGGAGGTTATGAGCAGTTCTTC	CASSSGRAGGGYEQFF
NA	TRBV9	NA	TRBJ1-1	TGTGCCAGCAGCCTGGACTTGAGTTTCACTGAAGCTTTCTTT	CASSLDLSFTEAFF
NA	TRBV6-5	NA	TRBJ2-1	TGTGCCAGCAGTTACAGGGTACAGGGTGGTAATGAGCAGTTCTTC	CASSYRVQGGNEQFF
NA	TRBV5-6	few	TRBJ2-7	TGTGCCAGCAGCCTCGGACAGTCCTACGAGCAGTACTTC	CASSLGQSYEQYF
TRBD1	TRBV3-1/TRBV3-2	NA	TRBJ1-2	TGTGCCAGCAGCCAACAGGGGGGGTATGGCTACACCTTC	CASSQQGGYGYTF
NA	TRBV2	NA	TRBJ2-7	TGTGCCAGCAGTGTTGAGGGAATAGAGTCCAGCGAGCAGTACTTC	CASSVEGIESSEQYF
NA	TRBV9	NA	TRBJ1-6	TGTGCCAGCAGCGTCTCACAGGGAGGATCACCCCTCCACTTT	CASSVSQGGSPLHF
NA	TRBV30	NA	TRBJ1-1	TGTGCCTGGAGCCCCTCCTTGAACACTGAAGCTTTCTTT	CAWSPSLNTEAFF
NA	TRBV7-9	NA	TRBJ1-1	TGTGCCAGCAGCGCGGGGGCGGGGACTGAAGCTTTCTTT	CASSAGAGTEAFF
NA	TRBV6-5	NA	TRBJ1-1	TGTGCCAGCAGGGATAACCTGGGGCAGGGGTCTGAAGCTTTCTTT	CASRDNLGQGSEAFF
TRBD1	TRBV4-1	NA	TRBJ2-7	TGCGCCAGCAGCCAATTTGGGGGGACAGGCAGTCCCGGAGTCTACGAGCAGTACTTC	CASSQFGGTGSPGVYEQYF
NA	TRBV18	NA	TRBJ1-3	TGTGCCAGCTCACCAACATCGACAGGAACGTCTGGAAACACCATATATTTT	CASSPTSTGTSGNTIYF
NA	TRBV20-1	once	TRBJ2-5	TGCAGTGCTAGTTGGAGGGGGCAAGAGACCCAGTACTTC	CSASWRGQETQYF
TRBD2	TRBV7-3	once	TRBJ2-5	TGTGCCAGCAGCTACCAGGGCTCTAGCGGGGGGCGAGAGACCCAGTACTTC	CASSYQGSSGGRETQYF
NA	TRBV5-1	NA	TRBJ2-7	TGCGCCAGCAGCTCCGTCACGGGATCAACCTACGAGCAGTACTTC	CASSSVTGSTYEQYF
TRBD1	TRBV15	NA	TRBJ2-5	TGTGCCACCAGCAGAGATTACGGGACAGGACAAGAGACCCAGTACTTC	CATSRDYGTGQETQYF
NA	TRBV14	NA	TRBJ1-3	TGTGCCAGCAGCCAAGGTGACCACTCTGGAAACACCATATATTTT	CASSQGDHSGNTIYF
NA	TRBV19	NA	TRBJ1-2	TGTGCCAGTAGTATGTCACCGCCGACCGCTAACTATGGCTACACCTTC	CASSMSPPTANYGYTF
NA	TRBV10-3	NA	TRBJ2-5	TGTGCCATCAGGGGGGTTCAAGAGACCCAGTACTTC	CAIRGVQETQYF